One sample yielded the 27 T cell receptor beta chains listed below, sequenced in a study of T cells in localized non-small cell lung cancer. Data came from immunoSEQ multiplex PCR; TCRdb stores just in-frame clones and leaves some out. The sample shows roughly 29,000 clones, approximately 84% of them seen only once. The sequencing used peripheral blood mononuclear cells, collected before any cancer treatment. Every receptor here comes from a man aged 40 to 75 with stage III lung adenocarcinoma.

This rearrangement joins TRBV9 to TRBJ2-5, with 7 nucleotides matching TRBD1. The CDR3 is 15 amino acids. V gave up 0 bases and J gave up 3 bases; unmatched junction bases: 5. Germline assignment: CDR1 SGDLS and CDR2 YYNGEE. Written as DNA, the CDR3 is TGTGCCAGCAGCGTAGCCCCAACAGGGGAAGAGACCCAGTACTTC. It yields the protein CASSVAPTGEETQYF. Using reference TRBV9 and TRBJ2-5 for the parts outside the CDR3, the full variable domain is DSGVTQTPKHLITATGQRVTLRCSPRSGDLSVYWYQQSLDQGLQFLIQYYNGEERAKGNILERFSAQQFPDLHSELNLSSLELGDSALYFCASSVAPTGEETQYFGPGTRLLVL.

This clone was picked up a small number of times. The V and J genes are TRBV7-6 and TRBJ2-5; 10 bases line up with TRBD2. Looked up from germline, CDR1 is SGHVS and CDR2 is FNYEAQ. The V segment lost 3 bases and the J segment 4 bases; nucleotides outside the gene matches: 8. The CDR3 totals 16 residues. Here the CDR3 reads CASSFRLKRGGETQYF. CDR3 DNA sequence: TGTGCCAGCAGCTTCCGACTCAAGCGGGGGGGAGAGACCCAGTACTTC.

The J gene is TRBJ2-3, the V gene TRBV5-1; 8 bases match TRBD1. The CDR3 has 15 amino acids. CDR1 is SGHRS, CDR2 YFSETQ, per germline. The ends lost 0 bases at V and 2 bases at J; junction bases unmatched: 2. CDR3 amino acids: CASSLGDRPTDTQYF. CDR3 nucleotide sequence: TGCGCCAGCAGCTTGGGGGACAGGCCCACAGATACGCAGTATTTT.

V is TRBV7-9 and J is TRBJ1-1; D is ambiguous. The CDR3 sequence is 11 residues long. Trimming took off 8 bases at V and 5 bases at J, with 9 bases between the two ends. Germline V gene lookup returns CDR1 SEHNR and CDR2 FQNEAQ (reference sequence). This CDR3 reads CASQDETEAFF. The CDR3 DNA follows: TGTGCCAGCCAGGATGAAACTGAAGCTTTCTTT.

The J gene is TRBJ2-7, the V gene TRBV6-6, with TRBD2 matching 9 bases. Per the germline V gene, CDR1 is MNHNY and CDR2 is SVGAGI (reference sequence). The CDR3 is 14 amino acids. Trimming at V came to 0 bases and at J to 4 bases, leaving 1 base not matched to a gene. The CDR3 DNA is TGTGCCAGCAGTTACTCTAGCGGGAGTTACGAGCAGTACTTC. This encodes CASSYSSGSYEQYF.

This chain links TRBV25-1 with TRBJ2-7; 11 nucleotides align to TRBD2. CDR3 length equals 15 residues. Looked up from germline, CDR1 is MGHDK and CDR2 is SYGVNS. V dropped 3 bases and J dropped 7; count of bases not matched to a gene: 8. CDR3 residues: CASSDPGLAVYEQYF. CDR3 nucleotide sequence: TGTGCCAGCAGTGACCCGGGACTAGCGGTTTATGAGCAGTACTTC.

The chain links TRBV28 to TRBJ1-1; D gene ambiguous. The CDR3 contains 13 residues. The ends were cut back, 10 bases at V and 0 bases at J, with 12 bases in the middle. The V gene's germline CDR1 is MDHEN and CDR2 SYDVKM. CDR3 coding DNA: TGTGCCACCCTAGACACTATGAACACTGAAGCTTTCTTT. The encoded protein is CATLDTMNTEAFF.

This chain links TRBV5-1 with TRBJ1-1; possibly TRBD1 for D (5 bases). The germline V and J ends were trimmed by 0 bases and 8 bases, with 8 bases remaining between them. Germline CDR1 reads SGHRS; CDR2 reads YFSETQ. This CDR3 is 12 amino acids long. CDR3 in DNA: TGCGCCAGCAGCTTGGATAGGGACGAAGCTTTCTTT. Translating it yields CASSLDRDEAFF.

The rearrangement links TRBV18 to TRBJ1-1; no clear D gene. V lost 1 base, J lost 11 bases, and 14 bases lay in between. Per germline, CDR1 KGHSH and CDR2 LQKENI. The CDR3 spans 13 residues. The CDR3 sequence is CASSPREGFDAFF. The CDR3 coding sequence is TGTGCCAGCTCACCACGGGAAGGGTTTGACGCTTTCTTT.

J is TRBJ1-2 and V is TRBV25-1, with 7 bases identical to TRBD1. This CDR3 spans 17 amino acids. Trimming at V came to 2 bases and at J to 4 bases, leaving 13 bases not matched to a gene. The V gene's germline CDR1 is MGHDK and CDR2 SYGVNS. The chain's CDR3 is CASSEPGRTGTVYGYTF. The CDR3 DNA reads as TGTGCCAGCAGTGAACCAGGCCGGACCGGGACAGTCTATGGCTACACCTTC.

The chain links TRBV11-1 to TRBJ2-1; 8 positions match TRBD2. CDR1 and CDR2 (germline): SGHAT, FQDESV (reference sequence). The CDR3 has 17 amino acids. V was clipped by 5 bases and J by 3 bases; unmatched bases: 12. For the CDR3, the DNA is TGTGCCAGCAGCCCTAGGTGGGGGGGACTAGACTACAATGAGCAGTTCTTC. This gives the protein CASSPRWGGLDYNEQFF.

This clone has only a few counts. The chain employs TRBV2 and TRBJ1-5; no reliable D call. V was cut by 3 bases and J by 0 bases, with 0 bases left in between. The CDR3 is made up of 12 amino acids. Germline values: CDR1 SNHLY, CDR2 FYNNEI. CDR3: CASSDSNQPQHF. The CDR3 nucleotides are TGTGCCAGCAGTGATAGCAATCAGCCCCAGCATTTT.

This chain uses TRBV4-1 with TRBJ1-5; D may be TRBD1 (5 bases). CDR1 MGHRA and CDR2 YSYEKL come from the germline V gene. The CDR3 is 15 residues long. The V gene lost 0 bases and the J gene lost 7 bases, with 13 bases spanning the gap. This CDR3 reads CASSQDAPGGQPQHF. For the CDR3, the DNA is TGCGCCAGCAGCCAAGACGCCCCTGGGGGGCAGCCCCAGCATTTT.

Only one count was recorded for this clone. The chain is built from TRBV10-3 and TRBJ2-2; D gene unclear. The germline V and J ends were trimmed by 6 bases and 7 bases, with 6 bases remaining between them. The CDR3 has 11 residues. Germline lookup yields CDR1 ENHRY and CDR2 SYGVKD. The DNA of the CDR3 is TGTGCCATCAGGGCTGACGGGGAGCTGTTTTTT. As protein: CAIRADGELFF.

V gene TRBV9 combines with J gene TRBJ2-1; D is unresolved. CDR1 is SGDLS, CDR2 YYNGEE, per germline. The CDR3 spans 15 residues. V was shortened by 0 bases and J by 0 bases, with 7 bases between the two germline ends. This CDR3 is CASSVAVSSYNEQFF. DNA of the CDR3: TGTGCCAGCAGCGTAGCGGTTAGCTCCTACAATGAGCAGTTCTTC. Filled out from reference TRBV9 and TRBJ2-1, the complete variable domain reads DSGVTQTPKHLITATGQRVTLRCSPRSGDLSVYWYQQSLDQGLQFLIQYYNGEERAKGNILERFSAQQFPDLHSELNLSSLELGDSALYFCASSVAVSSYNEQFFGPGTRLTVL.

V and J are TRBV28 and TRBJ2-4, with 8 bases identical to TRBD1. V lost 7 bases and J lost 1; bases outside the gene matches: 6. CDR3 length: 15 amino acids. Germline V gene sequence: CDR1 MDHEN, CDR2 SYDVKM. Here the CDR3 reads CASNNRQGAKNIQYF. The CDR3 nucleotides are TGTGCCAGCAACAACCGACAGGGGGCCAAAAACATTCAGTACTTC.

The J gene is TRBJ1-1, the V gene TRBV5-5; 10 bases align to TRBD1. Germline V lookup: CDR1 SGHKS, CDR2 YYEKEE (reference sequence). With 5 bases clipped from V and 3 bases from J, the junction kept 4 bases outside the gene matches. The CDR3 has 14 amino acids. Here the CDR3 reads CASRRTGGYTEAFF. The CDR3 DNA is TGTGCCAGCAGGAGGACAGGGGGATACACTGAAGCTTTCTTT.

This chain joins TRBV7-2 and TRBJ2-2, with a possible D match to TRBD2 (5 bases). The germline CDR1 and CDR2 sequences are SGHTA and FQGNSA. The CDR3 sequence is 18 residues long. Between the trimmed V and J ends, which lost 2 bases and 0 bases, there was a span of 16 bases. For the CDR3, the DNA is TGTGCCAGCAGCTTATACCGGTTGAGGGCTTCGAACACCGGGGAGCTGTTTTTT. Its translation is CASSLYRLRASNTGELFF. Variable domain in full (rest from reference TRBV7-2 and TRBJ2-2): GAGVSQSPSNKVTEKGKDVELRCDPISGHTALYWYRQSLGQGLEFLIYFQGNSAPDKSGLPSDRFSAERTGGSVSTLTIQRTQQEDSAVYLCASSLYRLRASNTGELFFGEGSRLTVL.

The chain couples TRBV5-1 to TRBJ1-2; D not resolved. From germline, CDR1 is SGHRS and CDR2 YFSETQ. The CDR3 has 15 amino acids. Trimming removed 0 bases at V and 7 bases at J, with 16 bases between. The CDR3 bases are TGCGCCAGCAGCTTGGGCGGAATCGCCTCGGGTGGCTACACCTTC. Its translation: CASSLGGIASGGYTF. Using reference TRBV5-1 and TRBJ1-2 for the parts outside the CDR3, the full variable domain is KAGVTQTPRYLIKTRGQQVTLSCSPISGHRSVSWYQQTPGQGLQFLFEYFSETQRNKGNFPGRFSGRQFSNSRSEMNVSTLELGDSALYLCASSLGGIASGGYTFGSGTRLTVV.

V is TRBV7-9 and J is TRBJ2-1; tentative D call: TRBD2 (6 bases). This CDR3 is built from 14 residues. V lost 5 bases and J lost 7, with 15 bases in between. Germline V gene sequence: CDR1 SEHNR, CDR2 FQNEAQ (reference sequence). The CDR3 sequence is CASSLHGGGNEQFF. As DNA, the CDR3 is TGTGCCAGCAGCCTCCACGGAGGAGGGAATGAGCAGTTCTTC.

J is TRBJ2-6 and V is TRBV7-1; the D gene is possibly TRBD1 (5 bases). TRBV7-1 is designated an ORF whose function remains uncertain. Trimming removed 4 bases from V and 5 bases from J, with 21 bases in between. This CDR3 has 18 residues. The CDR3 DNA sequence: TGTGCCAGCAGCTGTTTGCCTCGAGGACAAAGTCGGGCCAACGTCCTGACTTTC. As protein: CASSCLPRGQSRANVLTF.

V and J are TRBV28 and TRBJ1-2; D unresolved. Germline lookup yields CDR1 MDHEN and CDR2 SYDVKM. This CDR3 has 15 amino acids. Between the trimmed V and J ends, which lost 6 bases and 1 base, there was a span of 15 bases. The CDR3 region is CASRLGSGFNYGYTF. The CDR3 DNA reads as TGTGCCAGCAGGCTCGGGTCCGGCTTTAACTATGGCTACACCTTC.

V gene TRBV25-1 combines with J gene TRBJ2-2; D gene uncertain. V lost 2 bases and J 1 base, leaving 5 bases between the germline ends. The CDR3 spans 14 residues. Per germline, CDR1 MGHDK and CDR2 SYGVNS. The CDR3 nucleotides read TGTGCCAGCAGTGAAATGGGGAACACCGGGGAGCTGTTTTTT. It is translated as CASSEMGNTGELFF.

The V and J genes are TRBV28 and TRBJ1-6; no firm D call. Germline V gene lookup returns CDR1 MDHEN and CDR2 SYDVKM. CDR3 length: 14 amino acids. V was trimmed by 2 bases and J by 6 bases, leaving 8 bases between them. CDR3 nucleotide sequence: TGTGCCAGCAGTTTAGAACAAACTAATTCACCCCTCCACTTT. As protein: CASSLEQTNSPLHF.

The chain carries TRBV5-1 and TRBJ1-6; D not resolved. The CDR3 is 12 amino acids. In germline, CDR1 is SGHRS, CDR2 YFSETQ. The V gene lost 3 bases and the J gene lost 5 bases, with 3 bases spanning the gap. This CDR3 is CASSSNNSPLHF. For the CDR3, the DNA is TGCGCCAGCAGCTCGAATAATTCACCCCTCCACTTT.

This sequence joins TRBV11-2 and TRBJ2-3, with 13 bases identical to TRBD2. This CDR3 has 15 residues. The germline V gene encodes CDR1 SGHAT and CDR2 FQNNGV. V was clipped by 4 bases and J by 6 bases; unmatched bases: 4. The CDR3 bases are TGTGCCAGCAGCTCGACTAGCGGGGGGATGGATACGCAGTATTTT. The encoded protein is CASSSTSGGMDTQYF.

The chain links TRBV2 to TRBJ1-2; D is unresolved. The CDR3 has 13 residues. The V end was cut by 3 bases, the J end by 0 bases, with 5 bases between. Per the germline V gene, CDR1 is SNHLY and CDR2 is FYNNEI. In DNA, the CDR3 is TGTGCCAGCAGTGACCTGTCTAACTATGGCTACACCTTC. Residues: CASSDLSNYGYTF.